A selection of T cell receptor beta chains follows, all from one sample in a study of T cells expressing NK-cell markers. TCRdb re-called the 5' RACE reads and shows each CDR3 protein once, DNA omitted. Its clone listing holds 160,000 or so distinct CDR3 sequences. The sample comprised blood T cells: a sorted CD56 or NKG2C T cell subset, CD4+ or CD8+ T cells, or bulk PBMC T cells (not recorded which). The receptor set was obtained from a woman between 18 and 70 years old in good health. Both conserved end residues are part of each CDR3. The order of the fields is V gene, CDR3 length, J gene, CDR3 protein.

>TRBV10-3|13|TRBJ2-1
CAISETEGLKQFF
>TRBV7-9|14|TRBJ2-7
CASSNTGGSYEQYF
>TRBV3-1|13|TRBJ1-1
CASSKLRNTEALF
>TRBV5-1|19|TRBJ2-7
CASSSWGITGKNPLYEQYF
>TRBV24-1|13|TRBJ2-3
CATARDTTDTQYF
>TRBV20-1|15|TRBJ2-3
CSALGGRAGTDTQYF
>TRBV5-1|16|TRBJ2-1
CASSVSSGSSYNEQFF
>TRBV5-4|15|TRBJ2-3
CASSRWDRGTDTQYF
>TRBV12-3/TRBV12-4|15|TRBJ2-3
CASSVMGGNSDTQYF
>TRBV7-2|14|TRBJ2-5
CASSFQRGQETQYF
>TRBV3-1|14|TRBJ2-3
CASSQQGGTDTQYF
>TRBV20-1|15|TRBJ2-1
CSASRTDLSYNEQFF
>TRBV5-1|14|TRBJ2-5
CASSNTGGSETQYF
>TRBV20-1|15|TRBJ2-7
CSARDPRQGAGEQYF
>TRBV5-1|16|TRBJ2-2
CASSLLPGSATGELFF
>TRBV6-5|17|TRBJ2-5
CASSYSYVTGGEETQYF
>TRBV20-1|14|TRBJ2-5
CSADFSGSYETQYF
>TRBV20-1|15|TRBJ2-1
CSATSPYLGYNEQFF